This T cell receptor (beta chain) was profiled in a study of blood T cells in healthy people across ages. Russia was home to the donors, healthy Caucasian individuals aged about 6 to 90. The study isolated at least 6 million PBMCs from each sample. From germline, CDR1 is MGHRA and CDR2 YSYEKL. This CDR3 is built from 17 residues. A second PCR, run for about 6 to 12 cycles, used a sample-barcoded 5' primer plus a J-beta primer mix. One entry per CDR3 protein results from TCRdb running MiXCR on the 5' RACE reads. The data contain around 1,900,000 distinct CDR3 sequences, about two fifths of them singletons. This clonotype was detected once. The germline gene is not matched at one end of the junction; a read error may be the cause.

V gene TRBV4-1 combines with J gene TRBJ1-3; D gene unclear. The source is a human donor in good health. The sample comprised blood. The CDR3: CDSSQVRRKTSGNTIYF. Written as DNA, the CDR3 is TGCGACAGCAGCCAAGTGCGCCGGAAGACCTCTGGAAACACCATATATTTT.